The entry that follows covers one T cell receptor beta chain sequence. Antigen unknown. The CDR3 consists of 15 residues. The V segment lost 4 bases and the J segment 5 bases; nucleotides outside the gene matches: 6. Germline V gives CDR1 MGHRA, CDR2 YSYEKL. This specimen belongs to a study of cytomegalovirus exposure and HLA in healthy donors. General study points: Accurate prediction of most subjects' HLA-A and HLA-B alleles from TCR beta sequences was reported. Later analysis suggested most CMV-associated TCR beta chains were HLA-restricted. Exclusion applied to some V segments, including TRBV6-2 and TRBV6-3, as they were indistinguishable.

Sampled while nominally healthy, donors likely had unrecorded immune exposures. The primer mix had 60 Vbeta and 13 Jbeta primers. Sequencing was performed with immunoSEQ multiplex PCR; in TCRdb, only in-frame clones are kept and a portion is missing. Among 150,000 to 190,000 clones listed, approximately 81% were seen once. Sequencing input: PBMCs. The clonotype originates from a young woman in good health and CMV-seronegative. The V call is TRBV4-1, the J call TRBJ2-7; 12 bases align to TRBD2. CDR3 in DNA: TGCGCCAGCAGCCGACGGACTAGCGGGAACAACGAGCAGTACTTC. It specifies CASSRRTSGNNEQYF.